The 9 T cell receptor beta chains given below trace back to one sample, sequenced in a study of blood T cell repertoires in COVID-19. The repertoire was sequenced with immunoSEQ multiplex PCR; TCRdb's copy has only in-frame clones and lacks some. Of some 180,000 clones listed, roughly 80% are singletons. Material: PBMCs or T cells enriched from blood (not recorded which). All receptors derive from an older woman with acute COVID-19.

CDR3 coding DNA: TGTGCCAGCACAACTTCAGGGGAGTATGGCTACACCTTC. It yields the protein CASTTSGEYGYTF. The V and J genes are TRBV28 and TRBJ1-2; tentatively, D is TRBD1 (6 bases). The V gene lost 7 bases and the J gene lost 5 bases, with 14 bases spanning the gap. Germline lookup yields CDR1 MDHEN and CDR2 SYDVKM. CDR3 length equals 13 residues.

The CDR3: CASSQQGYEQYV. CDR3 DNA sequence: TGTGCCAGCAGCCAGCAGGGCTACGAGCAGTACGTC. The chain uses TRBV11-2 and TRBJ2-7; D possibly corresponds to TRBD1 (5 bases). Looked up from germline, CDR1 is SGHAT and CDR2 is FQNNGV. V was clipped by 5 bases and J by 3 bases, with 8 bases between them. The CDR3 is made up of 12 amino acids.

This chain joins TRBV14 and TRBJ1-2; TRBD1 aligns across 8 bases. The germline gives CDR1 SGHDN, CDR2 FVKESK. The junction had 9 bases not matched to a gene; V was cut back by 4 bases and J by 11 bases. CDR3 length equals 13 residues. The CDR3 DNA sequence: TGTGCCAGCAGCCTCGGGCGACAGGGGCGATACACCTTC. It codes for CASSLGRQGRYTF. Filled out from reference TRBV14 and TRBJ1-2, the complete variable domain reads EAGVTQFPSHSVIEKGQTVTLRCDPISGHDNLYWYRRVMGKEIKFLLHFVKESKQDESGMPNNRFLAERTGGTYSTLKVQPAELEDSGVYFCASSLGRQGRYTFGSGTRLTVV.

This clone has more than one count but fewer than ten. V and J are TRBV19 and TRBJ1-1; TRBD1 matches at 9 bases. The germline V gene has CDR1 LNHDA and CDR2 SQIVND (reference sequence). Trimming removed 6 bases from V and 4 bases from J; junction bases left unmatched: 9. The CDR3 is 15 amino acids. This CDR3 reads CASSSSRTGATEAFF. CDR3 bases: TGTGCCAGTAGCTCTTCCCGGACAGGGGCCACTGAAGCTTTCTTT.

This clone has a single count. The chain combines TRBV7-6 with TRBJ1-4; D not certain. V shed 4 bases and J shed 14 bases, with 11 bases lying between them. Germline V lookup: CDR1 SGHVS, CDR2 FNYEAQ. The CDR3 is 11 residues long. DNA for the CDR3: TGTGCCAGCAGCTCCGAGGTGGTTCTGTTTTTT. Amino acid sequence: CASSSEVVLFF.

This clone was detected once. As DNA, the CDR3 is TGTGCCAGCAGCATCGGACAGGGAGTTAACGGGGAGCTGTTTTTT. Encoded protein: CASSIGQGVNGELFF. The gene calls are TRBV21-1 and TRBJ2-2; the table assigns TRBD1, which was not confirmed against the DNA. TRBV21-1 is labeled a pseudogene. The CDR3 is 15 residues long.

The chain carries TRBV19 and TRBJ2-3; the match to TRBD2 covers 13 bases. Germline values: CDR1 LNHDA, CDR2 SQIVND (reference sequence). The J segment lost 3 bases and the V segment lost 4 bases, leaving 4 bases of the junction unmatched. This CDR3 spans 16 amino acids. The CDR3 sequence: CASSTGTSGITDTQYF. CDR3 sequence (DNA): TGTGCCAGTAGTACGGGGACTAGCGGGATAACAGATACGCAGTATTTT.

The chain employs TRBV27 and TRBJ2-7, with 11 bases matching TRBD2. This CDR3 has 16 residues. Germline trimming cut 6 bases from V and 3 bases from J; bases unmatched to any gene: 10. In germline, CDR1 is MNHEY, CDR2 SMNVEV (reference sequence). For the CDR3, the DNA is TGTGCCAGCAGCGACATAGGGGGACTAGCGGACTACGAGCAGTACGTC. Translation: CASSDIGGLADYEQYV.

The gene calls are TRBV18 and TRBJ1-2; 7 nucleotides align to TRBD1. Germline CDR1 reads KGHSH; CDR2 reads LQKENI. V gave up 4 bases and J gave up 4 bases; unmatched junction bases: 9. The CDR3 loop spans 15 amino acids. The CDR3 DNA sequence: TGTGCCAGCTCACTCGCCGGGACAGAGGCCTATGGCTACACCTTC. This gives the protein CASSLAGTEAYGYTF.